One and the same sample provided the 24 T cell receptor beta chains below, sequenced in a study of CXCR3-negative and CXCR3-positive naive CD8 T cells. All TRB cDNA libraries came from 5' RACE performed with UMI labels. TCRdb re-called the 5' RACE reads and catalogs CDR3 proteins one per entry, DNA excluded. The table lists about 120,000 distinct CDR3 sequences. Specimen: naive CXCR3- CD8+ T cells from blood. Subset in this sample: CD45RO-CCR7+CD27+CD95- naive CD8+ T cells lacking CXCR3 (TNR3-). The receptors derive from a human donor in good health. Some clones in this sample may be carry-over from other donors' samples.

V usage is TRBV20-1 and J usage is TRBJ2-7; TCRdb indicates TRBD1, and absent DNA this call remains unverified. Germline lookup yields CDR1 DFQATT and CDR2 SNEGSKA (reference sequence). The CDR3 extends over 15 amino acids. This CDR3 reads CSARAGIGQTYEQYF.

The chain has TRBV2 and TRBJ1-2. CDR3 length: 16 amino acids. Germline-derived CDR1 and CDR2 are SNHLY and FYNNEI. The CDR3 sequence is CASRDYDFSPMYGYTF.

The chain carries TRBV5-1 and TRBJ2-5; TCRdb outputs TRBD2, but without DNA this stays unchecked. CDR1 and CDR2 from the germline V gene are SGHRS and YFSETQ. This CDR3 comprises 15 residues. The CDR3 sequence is CASSLVAGGPETQYF.

This CDR3 reads CASSPHSTDRDDEKLFF. The J gene is TRBJ1-4, the V gene TRBV12-3 or TRBV12-4; no DNA is available, so the TRBD1 call from TCRdb remains unchecked. This CDR3 is 17 amino acids long.

The CDR3: CSVELAGNIRETQYF. The chain combines TRBV29-1 with TRBJ2-5; TCRdb picks TRBD2, but there is no DNA to check that call. From germline, CDR1 is SQVTM and CDR2 ANQGSEA. There are 15 residues in the CDR3.

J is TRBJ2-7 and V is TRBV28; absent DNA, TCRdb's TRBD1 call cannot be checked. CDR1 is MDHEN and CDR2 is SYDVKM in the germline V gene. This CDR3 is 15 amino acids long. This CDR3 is CASSFLSAPDSSQYF.

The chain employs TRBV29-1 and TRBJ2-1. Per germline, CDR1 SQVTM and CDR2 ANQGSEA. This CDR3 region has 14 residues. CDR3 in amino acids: CSADGWAGINEQFF.

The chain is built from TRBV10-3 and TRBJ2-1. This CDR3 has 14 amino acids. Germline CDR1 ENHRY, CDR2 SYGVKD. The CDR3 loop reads CAISERFYDNEQFF.

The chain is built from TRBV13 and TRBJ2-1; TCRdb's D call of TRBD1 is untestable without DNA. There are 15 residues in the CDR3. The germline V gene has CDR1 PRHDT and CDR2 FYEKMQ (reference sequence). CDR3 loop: CASSWGQSSYNEQFF.

The CDR3: CASSPGGLNQPQHF. This rearrangement joins TRBV12-3 or TRBV12-4 to TRBJ1-5. This CDR3 comprises 14 residues.

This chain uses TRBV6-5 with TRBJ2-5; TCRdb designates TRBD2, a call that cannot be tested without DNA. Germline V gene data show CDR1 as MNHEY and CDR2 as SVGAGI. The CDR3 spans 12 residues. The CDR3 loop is CASSAAEETQYF.

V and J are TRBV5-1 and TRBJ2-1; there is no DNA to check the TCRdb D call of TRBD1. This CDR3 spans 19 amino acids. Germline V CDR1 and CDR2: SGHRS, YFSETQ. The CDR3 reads CASSLGILTDRDGYNEQFF.

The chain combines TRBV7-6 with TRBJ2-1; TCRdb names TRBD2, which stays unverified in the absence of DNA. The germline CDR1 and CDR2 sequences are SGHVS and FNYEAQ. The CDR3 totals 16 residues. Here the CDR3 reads CASSPPGLAGVNEQLF.

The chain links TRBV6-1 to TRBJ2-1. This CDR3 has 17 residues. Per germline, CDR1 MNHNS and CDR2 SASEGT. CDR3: CASSEDSVTSSYNEQFF.

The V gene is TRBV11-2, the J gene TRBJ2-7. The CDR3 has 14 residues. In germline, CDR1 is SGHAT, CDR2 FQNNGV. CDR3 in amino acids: CASSRIAESYEQYF.

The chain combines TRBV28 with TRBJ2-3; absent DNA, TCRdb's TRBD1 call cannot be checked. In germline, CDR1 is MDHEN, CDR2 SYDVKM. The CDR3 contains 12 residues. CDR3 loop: CASSLSGVTQYF.

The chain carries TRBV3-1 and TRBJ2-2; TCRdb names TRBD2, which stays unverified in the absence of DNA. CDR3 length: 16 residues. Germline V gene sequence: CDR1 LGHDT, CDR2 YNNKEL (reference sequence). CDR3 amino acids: CASSQGRAHRAGELFF.

CDR3 protein: CASSLPLRSGGNNEQFF. V and J are TRBV5-1 and TRBJ2-1; TCRdb calls TRBD1, which cannot be checked without DNA. Germline CDR1 reads SGHRS; CDR2 reads YFSETQ. This CDR3 is built from 17 residues. The full variable domain, with the rest looked up from reference TRBV5-1 and TRBJ2-1, is KAGVTQTPRYLIKTRGQQVTLSCSPISGHRSVSWYQQTPGQGLQFLFEYFSETQRNKGNFPGRFSGRQFSNSRSEMNVSTLELGDSALYLCASSLPLRSGGNNEQFFGPGTRLTVL.

CDR3 protein: CAWSVAGAGELFF. The chain couples TRBV30 to TRBJ2-2; no DNA is available, so the TRBD1 call from TCRdb remains unchecked. The CDR3 contains 13 residues. Germline CDR1 is GTSNPN and CDR2 is SVGIG (reference sequence).

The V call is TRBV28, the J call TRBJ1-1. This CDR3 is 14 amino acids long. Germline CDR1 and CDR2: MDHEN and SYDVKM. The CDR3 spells CASSLRAEWTEAFF.

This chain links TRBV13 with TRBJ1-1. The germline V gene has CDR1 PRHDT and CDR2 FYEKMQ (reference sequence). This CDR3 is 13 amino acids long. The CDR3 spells CASSLYMNTEAFF.

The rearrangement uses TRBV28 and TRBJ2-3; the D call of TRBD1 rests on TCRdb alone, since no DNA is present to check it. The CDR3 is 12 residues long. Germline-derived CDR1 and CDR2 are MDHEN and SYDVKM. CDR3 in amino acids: CASSLPQDTQYF. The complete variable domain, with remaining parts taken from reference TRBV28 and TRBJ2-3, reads DVKVTQSSRYLVKRTGEKVFLECVQDMDHENMFWYRQDPGLGLRLIYFSYDVKMKEKGDIPEGYSVSREKKERFSLILESASTNQTSMYLCASSLPQDTQYFGPGTRLTVL.

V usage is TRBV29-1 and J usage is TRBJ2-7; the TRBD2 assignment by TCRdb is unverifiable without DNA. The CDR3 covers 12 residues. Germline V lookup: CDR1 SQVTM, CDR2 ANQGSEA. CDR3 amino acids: CSSIASTYEQYF.

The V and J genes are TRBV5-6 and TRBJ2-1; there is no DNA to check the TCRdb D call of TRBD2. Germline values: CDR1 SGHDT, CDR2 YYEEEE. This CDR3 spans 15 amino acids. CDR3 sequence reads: CASSLGLREVAEQFF. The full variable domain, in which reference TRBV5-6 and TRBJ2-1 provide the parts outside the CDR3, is DAGVTQSPTHLIKTRGQQVTLRCSPKSGHDTVSWYQQALGQGPQFIFQYYEEEERQRGNFPDRFSGHQFPNYSSELNVNALLLGDSALYLCASSLGLREVAEQFFGPGTRLTVL.